These 24 T cell receptor beta chains were all obtained from the same sample, sequenced in a study of cytomegalovirus exposure and HLA in healthy donors. Primers included in the PCR were 60 Vbeta and 13 Jbeta primers. Data came from immunoSEQ multiplex PCR; TCRdb stores just in-frame clones and leaves some out. The sample holds around 220,000 clones, less than 80% seen once. The sample taken for sequencing was PBMCs. Source of these receptors: a girl aged 2-10 years in good health and CMV-seronegative.

V and J are TRBV11-2 and TRBJ2-1; TRBD2 matches 8 bases. The V gene's germline CDR1 is SGHAT and CDR2 FQNNGV. V gave up 5 bases and J gave up 4 bases; unmatched junction bases: 7. This CDR3 has 15 amino acids. CDR3: CASSLLAGRYNEQFF. The CDR3 region has the DNA TGTGCCAGCAGCCTGCTAGCGGGCAGATACAATGAGCAGTTCTTC.

The chain links TRBV5-6 to TRBJ1-1; possible D gene TRBD1, 5 bases. Trimming removed 1 base at V and 0 bases at J, with 16 bases between. This CDR3 region has 17 residues. CDR1 is SGHDT, CDR2 YYEEEE, per germline. The CDR3, as DNA: TGTGCCAGCAGCTTGTTCGGCAGGGCAACCATGAACACTGAAGCTTTCTTT. As protein: CASSLFGRATMNTEAFF.

The chain is built from TRBV29-1 and TRBJ2-1; weak D call: TRBD1 (5 bases). Trimming removed 3 bases from V and 8 bases from J, with 11 bases in between. The germline CDR1 and CDR2 sequences are SQVTM and ANQGSEA. The CDR3 runs 12 residues. The CDR3 reads CSVDRVSDEQFF. The CDR3 DNA reads as TGCAGCGTTGACAGGGTCAGCGATGAGCAGTTCTTC.

The chain is built from TRBV11-2 and TRBJ1-2; no definite D call. From germline, CDR1 is SGHAT and CDR2 FQNNGV. CDR3 length: 15 residues. Trimming removed 1 base from V and 6 bases from J, with 15 bases in between. CDR3 coding DNA: TGTGCCAGCAGCTTAGGGACTACTACCTATGATGGCTACACCTTC. Protein: CASSLGTTTYDGYTF.

The chain recombines TRBV18 with TRBJ1-1; 9 nucleotides align to TRBD1. After removal of 3 bases from V and 1 base from J, the junction contained 9 bases not matched to a gene. CDR1 and CDR2 (germline): KGHSH, LQKENI. The CDR3 has 17 residues. For the CDR3, the DNA is TGTGCCAGCTCACCCTCCTCCCAGGGACAGGGGAACACTGAAGCTTTCTTT. Encoded protein: CASSPSSQGQGNTEAFF.

The chain carries TRBV1 and TRBJ1-4. TRBV1 is termed a pseudogene. The CDR3 length is 15 residues. CDR3 bases: TGCACCAGCAGCCAAGAGGAAAGGTTAGCCGAAAAACTGTTTTTT. This gives the protein CTSSQEERLAEKLFF.

The V and J genes are TRBV9 and TRBJ1-2, with D uncertain. Trimming took off 0 bases at V and 4 bases at J, with 4 bases between the two ends. The CDR3 covers 12 residues. Germline-derived CDR1 and CDR2 are SGDLS and YYNGEE. As DNA, the CDR3 is TGTGCCAGCAGCGTAGTTCGCTATGGCTACACCTTC. It translates to CASSVVRYGYTF.

The V gene is TRBV5-5, the J gene TRBJ2-7, with D maybe TRBD1 (6 bases). CDR1 SGHKS and CDR2 YYEKEE come from the germline V gene (reference sequence). The CDR3 is 14 amino acids. Deletions cut 3 bases from V and 2 bases from J, with 12 bases between. CDR3: CASSSRTDAYEQYF. CDR3 in DNA: TGTGCCAGCAGCTCAAGGACAGACGCCTACGAGCAGTACTTC.

This clone was detected only a few times. The chain combines TRBV4-1 with TRBJ1-6; 8 bases line up with TRBD1. The CDR3 has 16 amino acids. Trimming cost V 0 bases and J 8 bases; bases outside gene matches: 6. CDR1 is MGHRA, CDR2 YSYEKL, per germline. The CDR3 DNA follows: TGCGCCAGCAGCCAAGAGGTCAACAGGGGGTATTCACCCCTCCACTTT. Translation: CASSQEVNRGYSPLHF.

The chain employs TRBV19 and TRBJ2-7, with 8 nucleotides matching TRBD2. CDR3 length: 16 residues. Trimming at V came to 5 bases and at J to 3 bases, leaving 12 bases not matched to a gene. Germline V gene sequence: CDR1 LNHDA, CDR2 SQIVND (reference sequence). The CDR3 sequence: CASSFLPGLGYYEQYF. The DNA of the CDR3 is TGTGCCAGTAGTTTTCTCCCGGGACTAGGCTACTACGAGCAGTACTTC.

This clone was seen just once. The same CDR3 is also encoded by other DNA sequences in this sample. The chain couples TRBV13 to TRBJ2-2, with 8 positions matching TRBD2. The trim removed 6 bases at V and 3 bases at J, leaving 9 bases unmatched. This CDR3 has 16 amino acids. From germline, CDR1 is PRHDT and CDR2 FYEKMQ (reference sequence). CDR3 in amino acids: CASRAGTSGYTGELFF. As DNA, the CDR3 is TGTGCCAGCAGGGCCGGGACTAGTGGATACACCGGGGAGCTGTTTTTT.

V gene TRBV4-1 combines with J gene TRBJ2-5; 7 nucleotides agree with TRBD2. The CDR3 consists of 19 residues. With V trimmed by 0 bases and J by 1 base, 14 bases remained unmatched. From germline, CDR1 is MGHRA and CDR2 YSYEKL. The CDR3 is CASSQDRGRAGWRQETQYF. In DNA form, the CDR3 reads TGCGCCAGCAGCCAAGATCGAGGGAGAGCGGGGTGGCGCCAAGAGACCCAGTACTTC.

The table lists this clone with a few counts. V usage is TRBV18 and J usage is TRBJ1-6; TRBD1 is a possible D gene (5 bases). The CDR3 runs 18 residues. Germline V gene data show CDR1 as KGHSH and CDR2 as LQKENI. Trimming cost V 3 bases and J 0 bases, with 15 bases left between them. The CDR3 DNA reads TGTGCCAGCTCACCGCGGCAGGGATGGGACTCCTATAATTCACCCCTCCACTTT. Amino acids: CASSPRQGWDSYNSPLHF.

The chain links TRBV12-5 to TRBJ2-5, with TRBD1 identical over 10 bases. The DNA end is a closer match to TRBJ2-7, so the J assignment may be wrong. The CDR3 has 14 residues. The germline gives CDR1 LGHNT, CDR2 FRNRAP. In DNA, the CDR3 is TGTGCTAGTGGTTGGGGGACAGGGGCCTACGAGCAGTACTTC. Amino acids: CASGWGTGAYEQYF.

This clone occurred once. The gene calls are TRBV7-7 and TRBJ1-3; 9 bases are shared with TRBD1. Trimming took 4 bases from V and 4 from J; bases not matched to a gene: 5. CDR1 SSHAT and CDR2 FNYEAQ come from the germline V gene (reference sequence). This CDR3 is 15 amino acids long. This CDR3 is CASSSGTGKGNTIYF. The CDR3 DNA reads TGTGCCAGCAGCTCTGGGACAGGGAAAGGAAACACCATATATTTT.

The V gene is TRBV6-1, the J gene TRBJ2-2; 14 bases fit TRBD2. Germline V gene lookup returns CDR1 MNHNS and CDR2 SASEGT. J gave up 5 bases and V 6 bases, and 2 bases lay outside the gene matches. The length of the CDR3 is 15 residues. CDR3 coding DNA: TGTGCCAGCAGAGGACTAGCGGGAGGAACCGGGGAGCTGTTTTTT. This sequence encodes CASRGLAGGTGELFF.

For this clone: Distinct nucleotide sequences in the sample also encode this CDR3. V and J are TRBV19 and TRBJ1-1; D remains ambiguous. Germline CDR1 and CDR2: LNHDA and SQIVND (reference sequence). V lost 1 base to trimming and J lost 1 base, with 4 bases between them. CDR3 length: 13 amino acids. This CDR3 is CASSIGGNTEAFF. The CDR3, as DNA: TGTGCCAGTAGTATAGGAGGGAACACTGAAGCTTTCTTT.

This clone was picked up one time. A junction boundary mismatches the germline segment, possibly from a read error. The chain is built from TRBV18 and TRBJ1-1; TRBD1 agrees at 7 bases. Germline V gene lookup returns CDR1 KGHSH and CDR2 LQKENI. CDR3 length equals 18 residues. The CDR3 coding sequence is TGTGCCAGCTCCCCACAGTCTAAGGGGGCAATGTTGAACACTGAAGCTTTCTTT. Its translation is CASSPQSKGAMLNTEAFF.

The genes are TRBV5-6 and TRBJ2-7; 8 bases line up with TRBD1. The V gene end was trimmed by 5 bases and the J gene end by 2 bases; junction bases not matched to a gene: 3. The CDR3 is 13 residues long. The germline gives CDR1 SGHDT, CDR2 YYEEEE. The CDR3 DNA reads TGTGCCAGCAGACCACAGGGGGCCTACGAGCAGTACTTC. Translation gives CASRPQGAYEQYF.

The chain employs TRBV6-6 and TRBJ1-5, with TRBD1 matching over 7 bases. The V gene end was trimmed by 7 bases and the J gene end by 6 bases; junction bases not matched to a gene: 12. Germline-derived CDR1 and CDR2 are MNHNY and SVGAGI (reference sequence). The CDR3 covers 15 residues. The CDR3, as DNA: TGTGCCAGCACTGAGTACAGGGGCATGAGTCAGCCCCAGCATTTT. The encoded protein is CASTEYRGMSQPQHF.

The chain joins TRBV6-1 to TRBJ2-7; 7 nucleotides line up with TRBD1. CDR3 size: 14 residues. The V gene end was trimmed by 10 bases and the J gene end by 3 bases; junction bases not matched to a gene: 12. Germline assignment: CDR1 MNHNS and CDR2 SASEGT. CDR3 nucleotide sequence: TGTGCCACCACCTCCGGGACAGCCATCTACGAGCAGTACTTC. As protein: CATTSGTAIYEQYF.

The chain combines TRBV5-1 with TRBJ2-2; the match to TRBD2 covers 7 bases. This CDR3 spans 16 amino acids. The germline V gene has CDR1 SGHRS and CDR2 YFSETQ. V lost 2 bases to trimming and J lost 0 bases; unmatched junction nucleotides: 4. In DNA, the CDR3 is TGCGCCAGCAGCTTCCCAGCGGGACCGAACACCGGGGAGCTGTTTTTT. This codes for CASSFPAGPNTGELFF. Drawing the rest from reference TRBV5-1 and TRBJ2-2, the complete variable domain is KAGVTQTPRYLIKTRGQQVTLSCSPISGHRSVSWYQQTPGQGLQFLFEYFSETQRNKGNFPGRFSGRQFSNSRSEMNVSTLELGDSALYLCASSFPAGPNTGELFFGEGSRLTVL.

The rearrangement uses TRBV25-1 and TRBJ1-2; 8 bases line up with TRBD1. Germline CDR1 MGHDK, CDR2 SYGVNS. Unmatched junction bases numbered 8, after V lost 4 bases and J lost 4 bases. This CDR3 comprises 15 residues. CDR3 protein: CASSADRAQSYGYTF. CDR3 sequence (DNA): TGTGCCAGCAGTGCGGACAGGGCCCAGAGCTATGGCTACACCTTC.

The CDR3 reads CAISESGGREQFF. The CDR3, as DNA: TGTGCCATCAGTGAGTCGGGGGGTCGGGAGCAGTTCTTC. The chain joins TRBV10-3 to TRBJ2-1; D is possibly TRBD2 (6 bases). The CDR3 totals 13 residues. V was shortened by 0 bases and J by 10 bases, with 10 bases between the two germline ends. The germline V gene has CDR1 ENHRY and CDR2 SYGVKD.